Listed here are 32 T cell receptor beta chains from one sample, sequenced in a study of CD8 T cells in ankylosing spondylitis. Regarding the study as a whole: Ankylosing spondylitis blood appeared to carry a characteristic TCR beta motif of roughly eight highly homologous variants.

TCRdb recomputed calls from the 5' RACE reads with MiXCR, one row per CDR3 protein. The data hold 300,000 to 400,000 distinct CDR3 sequences, with around 20% observed a single time. No antigen has been assigned to these receptors. Material for sequencing was blood, either unsorted or a sorted T cell fraction (not recorded which). These TCRs come from a male donor with ankylosing spondylitis.

The chain combines TRBV5-1 with TRBJ2-3; 12 bases fit TRBD2. This CDR3 region has 17 residues. V shed 3 bases, J shed 0 bases, and the junction held 5 bases outside the gene matches. Per germline, CDR1 SGHRS and CDR2 YFSETQ. The CDR3 protein is CASSSLAGGPSTDTQYF. DNA of the CDR3: TGCGCCAGCAGCTCACTAGCGGGAGGCCCTAGCACAGATACGCAGTATTTT.

The J gene is TRBJ2-7, the V gene TRBV7-9, with D hard to call. The germline V gene encodes CDR1 SEHNR and CDR2 FQNEAQ (reference sequence). The germline V and J ends were trimmed by 2 bases and 4 bases, with 9 bases remaining between them. This CDR3 spans 13 amino acids. CDR3 nucleotide sequence: TGTGCCAGCAGCTTATGGCAGACATACGAGCAGTACTTC. Protein product: CASSLWQTYEQYF.

This clonotype has a handful of counts. The CDR3 DNA reads TGCAGTGCTAGTGCAATCCTCCGGGCTAGGAGCTCCTACGAGCAGTACTTC. Amino acid sequence: CSASAILRARSSYEQYF. V and J are TRBV20-1 and TRBJ2-7; D gene ambiguous. From germline, CDR1 is DFQATT and CDR2 SNEGSKA (reference sequence). The CDR3 consists of 17 residues. The V end lost 3 bases, the J end lost 0 bases, and 21 bases lay between the germline ends.

The rearrangement links TRBV7-8 to TRBJ2-2, with TRBD2 as a possible D gene (5 bases). Trimming removed 6 bases from V and 1 base from J, with 15 bases in between. The germline gives CDR1 SGHVS, CDR2 FQNEAQ. This CDR3 region has 16 residues. The CDR3: CASRLVGRVNTGELFF. In DNA form, the CDR3 reads TGTGCCAGCAGGCTAGTTGGGAGAGTGAACACCGGGGAGCTGTTTTTT.

A few counts support this clonotype. This chain connects TRBV5-6 to TRBJ1-3; TRBD1 might be the D (5 bases). This CDR3 comprises 15 residues. Looked up from germline, CDR1 is SGHDT and CDR2 is YYEEEE. The V and J ends lost 5 bases and 0 bases respectively, with 12 bases between them. The CDR3 sequence: CASSLGLFSGNTIYF. The CDR3 nucleotides read TGTGCCAGCAGTCTGGGGCTTTTCTCTGGAAACACCATATATTTT.

The CDR3 reads CASSYSLRASGAYEQYF. The CDR3 DNA follows: TGTGCCAGCAGTTACTCGCTGCGGGCTAGCGGAGCCTACGAGCAGTACTTC. This rearrangement joins TRBV6-5 to TRBJ2-7, with 7 positions matching TRBD2. Germline CDR1 MNHEY, CDR2 SVGAGI. The CDR3 loop spans 17 amino acids. With 0 bases clipped from V and 2 bases from J, the junction kept 10 bases outside the gene matches.

This clonotype was seen more than once but under ten times. The V gene is TRBV15, the J gene TRBJ2-7; TRBD1 might be the D (5 bases). V was shortened by 3 bases and J by 0 bases, with 15 bases between the two germline ends. Germline CDR1 LNHNV, CDR2 YYDKDF (reference sequence). The length of the CDR3 is 16 residues. The CDR3 reads CATSSISGPYSYEQYF. CDR3 in DNA: TGTGCCACCAGCAGTATATCAGGGCCCTACTCCTACGAGCAGTACTTC.

The J gene is TRBJ2-4, the V gene TRBV14; 9 bases are a match to TRBD2. The CDR3 is 13 amino acids. Trimming removed 0 bases from V and 15 bases from J; junction bases left unmatched: 6. The germline gives CDR1 SGHDN, CDR2 FVKESK. The DNA for the CDR3 is TGTGCCAGCAGCCAAGAAAGAAGCGGGAGGAGGTACTTC. This encodes CASSQERSGRRYF.

The V call is TRBV18, the J call TRBJ1-2, with TRBD1 matching over 10 bases. The CDR3 runs to 14 residues. CDR1 and CDR2 from the germline V gene are KGHSH and LQKENI. V lost 3 bases, J lost 7 bases, and 5 bases stayed unmatched. The CDR3 DNA sequence: TGTGCCAGCTCACCGGACAGGGGGAAATCTGGCTACACCTTC. Translated, it gives CASSPDRGKSGYTF.

This clonotype came up a few times. This sequence joins TRBV19 and TRBJ2-1, with 8 positions matching TRBD2. The junction had 6 bases not matched to a gene; V was cut back by 7 bases and J by 1 base. The CDR3 is 15 residues long. Germline CDR1 and CDR2: LNHDA and SQIVND (reference sequence). CDR3 in DNA: TGTGCCAGTACCGCGACGGGGGGGTCCTACAATGAGCAGTTCTTC. Translating gives CASTATGGSYNEQFF. Combining the CDR3 with reference TRBV19 and TRBJ2-1 gives the whole variable domain DGGITQSPKYLFRKEGQNVTLSCEQNLNHDAMYWYRQDPGQGLRLIYYSQIVNDFQKGDIAEGYSVSREKKESFPLTVTSAQKNPTAFYLCASTATGGSYNEQFFGPGTRLTVL.

This clonotype was seen a few times. The chain recombines TRBV12-3 or TRBV12-4 with TRBJ1-1, with TRBD1 matching over 10 bases. V lost 4 bases, J lost 2 bases, and 7 bases stayed unmatched. This CDR3 has 16 residues. The CDR3 sequence: CASSSAKTGGNTEAFF. The CDR3 region has the DNA TGTGCCAGCAGTTCCGCTAAGACAGGGGGCAACACTGAAGCTTTCTTT.

This clonotype was counted a few times. The J gene is TRBJ2-6, the V gene TRBV6-2 or TRBV6-3, with D uncertain. The V end was cut by 2 bases, the J end by 0 bases, with 5 bases between. From germline, CDR1 is MNHEY and CDR2 SVGEGT. The CDR3 loop spans 15 amino acids. CDR3 sequence reads: CASSYGGSGANVLTF. CDR3 DNA sequence: TGTGCCAGCAGTTACGGCGGCTCTGGGGCCAACGTCCTGACTTTC.

This clonotype was counted a few times. This chain connects TRBV6-5 to TRBJ2-1; unclear D gene. Trimming took off 3 bases at V and 12 bases at J, with 15 bases between the two ends. The CDR3 consists of 13 residues. Germline V gene lookup returns CDR1 MNHEY and CDR2 SVGAGI. CDR3 bases: TGTGCCAGCAGTTATCGAATCGATTACCCGCAGTTCTTC. It translates to CASSYRIDYPQFF.

The V gene is TRBV28, the J gene TRBJ1-5; unclear D gene. Germline CDR1 is MDHEN and CDR2 is SYDVKM. This CDR3 is 14 amino acids long. Trimming shortened V by 5 bases and J by 4 bases, and 12 bases separated the two germline ends. The CDR3 coding sequence is TGTGCCAGCAGTGTCGCGATGGGTAATCAGCCCCAGCATTTT. It encodes CASSVAMGNQPQHF.

This clonotype was recorded at least ten times. This sequence joins TRBV2 and TRBJ2-5, with D hard to call. Germline V gene data show CDR1 as SNHLY and CDR2 as FYNNEI. Trimming stripped 3 bases from V and 4 bases from J, with 6 bases between. The length of the CDR3 is 12 residues. This CDR3 reads CASSDWGETQYF. CDR3 in DNA: TGTGCCAGCAGTGATTGGGGAGAGACCCAGTACTTC.

The rearrangement links TRBV5-5 to TRBJ1-5; no clear D gene. This CDR3 comprises 17 residues. The V end was cut by 4 bases, the J end by 8 bases, with 25 bases between. CDR1 SGHKS and CDR2 YYEKEE come from the germline V gene (reference sequence). In DNA form, the CDR3 reads TGTGCCAGCAGCGCGGCTGGATGGGGAGACGGGAATGAGCCCCAGCATTTT. Translating it yields CASSAAGWGDGNEPQHF.

This clonotype was counted between two and nine times. The chain uses TRBV29-1 and TRBJ2-5, with TRBD1 matching over 9 bases. CDR1 is SQVTM and CDR2 is ANQGSEA in the germline V gene. After removal of 7 bases from V and 5 bases from J, the junction contained 8 bases not matched to a gene. The CDR3 runs to 13 residues. The CDR3 sequence is CSGGQGTGETQYF. Here the CDR3 DNA reads TGCAGCGGGGGACAGGGCACGGGGGAGACCCAGTACTTC.

This clonotype was counted only a few times. The chain uses TRBV12-3 or TRBV12-4 and TRBJ2-1; no reliable D call. Trimming pared 2 bases from V and 9 bases from J, leaving 11 bases between. The CDR3 consists of 13 residues. The CDR3 spells CASSLFLNFEQFF. The CDR3 coding sequence is TGTGCCAGCAGTTTATTCCTTAACTTTGAGCAGTTCTTC.

This clonotype was found a few times. The V call is TRBV7-2, the J call TRBJ1-1, with D unclear. This CDR3 contains 15 residues. Germline values: CDR1 SGHTA, CDR2 FQGNSA. V lost 3 bases to trimming and J lost 1 base, with 12 bases between them. CDR3 DNA sequence: TGTGCCAGCAGCTTTTTCCCCGCTTCGAACACTGAAGCTTTCTTT. It specifies CASSFFPASNTEAFF.

The chain uses TRBV7-3 and TRBJ2-1; 8 bases match TRBD2. CDR1 is SGHTA and CDR2 is FQGTGA in the germline V gene. V lost 4 bases, J lost 4 bases, and 9 bases stayed unmatched. The CDR3 has 16 residues. The CDR3 DNA reads as TGTGCCAGCAGCTCGCAGCGGGAGACCCCGTACAATGAGCAGTTCTTC. Translated, it gives CASSSQRETPYNEQFF.

This rearrangement joins TRBV30 to TRBJ1-2, with D perhaps matching TRBD1 (5 bases). This CDR3 is 13 amino acids long. The V gene's germline CDR1 is GTSNPN and CDR2 SVGIG (reference sequence). V lost 0 bases and J lost 5, with 10 bases in between. The CDR3 here is CAWSVGRVYGYTF. CDR3 coding DNA: TGTGCCTGGAGTGTCGGCAGGGTGTATGGCTACACCTTC.

The V call is TRBV10-1, the J call TRBJ2-7; perhaps TRBD2 as D (5 bases). CDR3 length equals 13 residues. Germline V gene lookup returns CDR1 WNHNN and CDR2 SYGVQD (reference sequence). The ends were cut back, 4 bases at V and 5 bases at J, with 12 bases in the middle. The CDR3 DNA reads TGCGCCAGCAGTGGGCTAGCCCCGCACGAGCAGTACTTC. Amino acids: CASSGLAPHEQYF.

The V call is TRBV19, the J call TRBJ2-5; D is uncertain. Trimming stripped 5 bases from V and 8 bases from J, with 21 bases between. The CDR3 has 15 amino acids. Germline V gene data show CDR1 as LNHDA and CDR2 as SQIVND (reference sequence). Here the CDR3 DNA reads TGTGCCAGTAGTCTTCGACTGGAACTAAGAGAAACCCAGTACTTC. Amino acids: CASSLRLELRETQYF.

The J gene is TRBJ2-6, the V gene TRBV7-2; D gene unclear. This CDR3 contains 12 residues. The ends were cut back, 1 base at V and 12 bases at J, with 7 bases in the middle. Germline V CDR1 and CDR2: SGHTA, FQGNSA. In DNA form, the CDR3 reads TGTGCCAGCAGCTTAGTTCTAGGCGTCCTGACTTTC. This gives the protein CASSLVLGVLTF.

The CDR3 loop reads CASSLEPGPQLSQHF. DNA of the CDR3: TGCGCCAGCAGCTTGGAACCGGGACCCCAATTGTCCCAGCATTTT. The V gene is TRBV5-1, the J gene TRBJ1-5; D is perhaps TRBD1 (5 bases). Trimming removed 0 bases at V and 11 bases at J, with 18 bases between. The CDR3 has 15 residues. Germline assignment: CDR1 SGHRS and CDR2 YFSETQ.

In this sample, this clonotype turned up a few times. The chain recombines TRBV29-1 with TRBJ2-7, with D possibly matching TRBD2 (5 bases). V lost 6 bases to trimming and J lost 7 bases, with 19 bases between them. CDR1 SQVTM and CDR2 ANQGSEA come from the germline V gene. The length of the CDR3 is 13 residues. The CDR3 sequence: CSVGSVWAGEQYF. Written as DNA, the CDR3 is TGCAGCGTGGGGTCGGTTTGGGCGGGTGAGCAGTACTTC.

The chain couples TRBV7-2 to TRBJ1-2; 9 nucleotides align to TRBD1. V shed 3 bases and J 8 bases; nucleotides not matched to a gene: 13. Germline lookup yields CDR1 SGHTA and CDR2 FQGNSA. CDR3 length equals 16 residues. The CDR3 is CASSFARDREGGGYTF. The CDR3 nucleotides read TGTGCCAGCAGCTTCGCCCGGGACAGGGAGGGAGGGGGCTACACCTTC.

CDR3 coding DNA: TGTGCCAGCAGTGATCTGGGACGGCACACTGAAGCTTTCTTT. This sequence encodes CASSDLGRHTEAFF. This chain uses TRBV25-1 with TRBJ1-1; D might be TRBD1 (5 bases). Germline CDR1 MGHDK, CDR2 SYGVNS. V was pared by 3 bases and J by 3 bases, with 11 bases between. The CDR3 is 14 residues long. Looking up the rest from reference TRBV25-1 and TRBJ1-1 gives the full variable domain: EADIYQTPRYLVIGTGKKITLECSQTMGHDKMYWYQQDPGMELHLIHYSYGVNSTEKGDLSSESTVSRIRTEHFPLTLESARPSHTSQYLCASSDLGRHTEAFFGQGTRLTVV.

The rearrangement uses TRBV12-3 or TRBV12-4 and TRBJ2-7; D may be TRBD1 or TRBD2 (5 bases each). The CDR3 length is 14 residues. Trimming took off 6 bases at V and 2 bases at J, with 14 bases between the two ends. The DNA of the CDR3 is TGTGCCAGCAGCTCAGGGTTGGGAGCCTACGAGCAGTACTTC. It specifies CASSSGLGAYEQYF.

This sequence joins TRBV6-5 and TRBJ2-7; D remains ambiguous. Trimming took off 0 bases at V and 0 bases at J, with 18 bases between the two ends. The CDR3 is 18 amino acids. The germline CDR1 and CDR2 sequences are MNHEY and SVGAGI. Here the CDR3 DNA reads TGTGCCAGCAGTTACTCCCTGCCAACCCCGAACCTCTCCTACGAGCAGTACTTC. Translation: CASSYSLPTPNLSYEQYF.

This clonotype was detected only a few times. The chain combines TRBV3-1 with TRBJ1-1, with D hard to call. CDR3 length: 15 residues. V was trimmed by 3 bases and J by 4 bases, leaving 15 bases between them. Germline lookup yields CDR1 LGHDT and CDR2 YNNKEL (reference sequence). The CDR3 DNA reads TGTGCCAGCAGCCAGGTTGTGGGCGCGGGCACTGAAGCTTTCTTT. Translation: CASSQVVGAGTEAFF.

The rearrangement joins TRBV20-1 to TRBJ2-7; D perhaps matches TRBD1 (5 bases). Trimming took 0 bases from V and 2 from J, leaving 14 bases between them. The CDR3 has 15 residues. CDR1 and CDR2 from the germline V gene are DFQATT and SNEGSKA (reference sequence). The CDR3 region has the DNA TGCAGTGCTAGAGATCCAAGACAGAAGCCCTACGAGCAGTACTTC. This gives the protein CSARDPRQKPYEQYF.